These 21 T cell receptor beta chains were sequenced from one sample in a study of T-cell reconstitution after alpha-beta-depleted transplantation in children. A library of TCRbeta sequences, prepared with unique molecular identifiers, was generated. TCRdb analysed the PCR reads with MiXCR anew, one entry per CDR3 protein. The table includes approximately 99,000 distinct CDR3 sequences, approximately 6.9% detected once. The sample was PBMCs, mostly from graft donor cells, taken 360 days after TCRalphabeta/CD19-depleted stem cell transplant. The receptors shown here come from a male patient aged 2 to 10 who had a stem cell transplant for acute lymphoblastic leukemia, so the T cells may come from the graft donor.

V is TRBV27 and J is TRBJ2-3, with 11 positions matching TRBD2. Trimming took 3 bases from V and 1 from J; bases not matched to a gene: 3. This CDR3 contains 16 residues. Per germline, CDR1 MNHEY and CDR2 SMNVEV (reference sequence). Written as DNA, the CDR3 is TGTGCCAGCAGTTTGATACTAGCGGGGGGCACAGATACGCAGTATTTT. Its translation is CASSLILAGGTDTQYF.

The sample holds many counts of this clonotype. This sequence joins TRBV7-9 and TRBJ2-4, with no clear D. V lost 2 bases to trimming and J lost 0 bases, with 8 bases between them. Germline V lookup: CDR1 SEHNR, CDR2 FQNEAQ (reference sequence). This CDR3 is built from 15 residues. In nucleotides, the CDR3 is TGTGCCAGCAGCTTAACGGAGTTAGCCAAAAACATTCAGTACTTC. Protein product: CASSLTELAKNIQYF. Complete variable domain (other parts from reference TRBV7-9 and TRBJ2-4): DTGVSQNPRHKITKRGQNVTFRCDPISEHNRLYWYRQTLGQGPEFLTYFQNEAQLEKSRLLSDRFSAERPKGSFSTLEIQRTEQGDSAMYLCASSLTELAKNIQYFGAGTRLSVL.

This clonotype was counted ten times or more. V is TRBV4-3 and J is TRBJ2-3, with D tentatively TRBD2 (5 bases). The ends were cut back, 1 base at V and 0 bases at J, with 11 bases in the middle. Germline V gives CDR1 LGHNA, CDR2 YSLEER. This CDR3 comprises 16 residues. The CDR3 bases are TGCGCCAGCAGCCAAGTGGGGAGAACTAGCACAGATACGCAGTATTTT. Translation gives CASSQVGRTSTDTQYF.

This clonotype was counted only a few times. The CDR3 nucleotides are TGCGCCAGCAGCTTCCGGAAAAAAAACATTCAGTACTTC. This translates into CASSFRKKNIQYF. The chain carries TRBV5-1 and TRBJ2-4, with D uncertain. The CDR3 runs 13 residues. Per the germline V gene, CDR1 is SGHRS and CDR2 is YFSETQ. Trimming took 2 bases from V and 4 from J, leaving 7 bases between them.

This clonotype occurred a few times. The rearrangement links TRBV9 to TRBJ2-6; 11 bases are a match to TRBD1. Germline CDR1 is SGDLS and CDR2 is YYNGEE. V was pared by 4 bases and J by 4 bases, with 10 bases of the junction left unmatched. CDR3 size: 18 residues. The CDR3 protein is CASSSNRDRGSGANVLTF. The CDR3 DNA reads as TGTGCCAGCAGCTCTAACCGGGACAGGGGGTCAGGGGCCAACGTCCTGACTTTC.

This clonotype was recorded at least ten times. The chain employs TRBV21-1 and TRBJ2-5; the listed D gene, TRBD1, was not tested against the DNA. TRBV21-1 is classified as a pseudogene. The CDR3 is 13 residues long. For the CDR3, the DNA is TGTGCCAGCATCCCGACAGGCCAAGAGACCCAGTACTTC. It specifies CASIPTGQETQYF.

Only a few counts were recorded for this clonotype. The genes are TRBV4-2 and TRBJ2-7, with a possible D match to TRBD2 (6 bases). The CDR3 sequence is 15 residues long. From germline, CDR1 is LGHNA and CDR2 YNFKEQ. Trimming removed 3 bases from V and 0 bases from J, with 12 bases in between. CDR3 sequence reads: CASSHSGTSSYEQYF. The CDR3 nucleotides are TGTGCCAGCAGCCACTCCGGGACTTCCTCCTACGAGCAGTACTTC.

In its sample, this clonotype was seen a few times. The rearrangement uses TRBV20-1 and TRBJ2-7, with D possibly called TRBD1 or TRBD2 (5 bases each). Germline CDR1 reads DFQATT; CDR2 reads SNEGSKA (reference sequence). Trimming cost V 0 bases and J 0 bases, with 12 bases left between them. CDR3 length: 15 residues. CDR3 nucleotides: TGCAGTGCTAGAGATTCCTACGGGACCTCCTACGAGCAGTACTTC. It yields the protein CSARDSYGTSYEQYF.

The rearrangement links TRBV4-2 to TRBJ1-6; D remains ambiguous. CDR1 LGHNA and CDR2 YNFKEQ come from the germline V gene. The CDR3 has 16 amino acids. V lost 1 base, J lost 1 base, and 8 bases lay in between. The CDR3 is CASSQGPGSYNSPLHF. The CDR3 nucleotides are TGTGCCAGCAGCCAAGGTCCGGGTTCCTATAATTCACCCCTCCACTTT.

The chain couples TRBV11-2 to TRBJ2-4; D may be TRBD1 (5 bases). V lost 1 base and J 3 bases, leaving 10 bases between the germline ends. Germline CDR1 and CDR2: SGHAT and FQNNGV. The CDR3 contains 15 residues. CDR3 sequence reads: CASSLGTKGKNIQYF. For the CDR3, the DNA is TGTGCCAGCAGCTTAGGGACAAAGGGCAAAAACATTCAGTACTTC.

The rearrangement uses TRBV11-3 and TRBJ2-3, with 11 bases aligning to TRBD1. V was clipped by 2 bases and J by 0 bases; unmatched bases: 4. The length of the CDR3 is 17 residues. CDR1 SGHNT and CDR2 YENEEA come from the germline V gene. The CDR3 loop is CASSLYGQGASTDTQYF. The CDR3 nucleotides are TGTGCCAGCAGCTTATACGGACAGGGGGCGAGCACAGATACGCAGTATTTT.

This chain connects TRBV7-9 to TRBJ1-2, with D unclear. Trimming pared 2 bases from V and 3 bases from J, leaving 7 bases between. Germline CDR1 SEHNR, CDR2 FQNEAQ (reference sequence). The CDR3 contains 13 residues. CDR3 loop: CASSLRRDYGYTF. CDR3 sequence (DNA): TGTGCCAGCAGCTTACGGCGGGACTATGGCTACACCTTC.

This clonotype was counted at least ten times. This chain links TRBV4-3 with TRBJ2-5; a possible D gene is TRBD2 (6 bases). The CDR3 covers 15 residues. V was trimmed by 1 base and J by 1 base, leaving 10 bases between them. The V gene's germline CDR1 is LGHNA and CDR2 YSLEER. The CDR3 DNA reads TGCGCCAGCAGCCAAGGATGGGGAGGCCAAGAGACCCAGTACTTC. Its protein product is CASSQGWGGQETQYF.

The sample holds many counts of this clonotype. The CDR3 sequence is CASSLNGPYEQYF. The CDR3 DNA sequence: TGTGCCAGCAGTTTAAACGGGCCCTACGAGCAGTACTTC. The rearrangement links TRBV27 to TRBJ2-7; D uncertain. Per germline, CDR1 MNHEY and CDR2 SMNVEV (reference sequence). V lost 2 bases, J lost 2 bases, and 7 bases lay in between. The CDR3 is 13 residues long.

The chain joins TRBV20-1 to TRBJ2-7; 7 bases match TRBD1. Germline CDR1 reads DFQATT; CDR2 reads SNEGSKA (reference sequence). The CDR3 spans 14 residues. V gave up 3 bases and J gave up 0 bases; unmatched junction bases: 5. The CDR3 DNA reads as TGCAGTGCTAGTGAAGACAGGGCCTCCTACGAGCAGTACTTC. Protein: CSASEDRASYEQYF.

This chain uses TRBV7-2 with TRBJ2-7; the D gene is possibly TRBD2 (7 bases). Trimming left V 5 bases short and J 1 base short, with 15 bases between. Germline CDR1 and CDR2: SGHTA and FQGNSA. The CDR3 is 15 residues long. CDR3 DNA sequence: TGTGCCAGCAGCCAGGACGGGGGGCCATCCTACGAGCAGTACTTC. Amino acids: CASSQDGGPSYEQYF.

This clonotype appeared many times. The gene calls are TRBV29-1 and TRBJ2-7; D is ambiguous. The CDR3 covers 12 residues. In germline, CDR1 is SQVTM, CDR2 ANQGSEA. With 0 bases removed from V and 1 base from J, the gap between germline ends came to 4 bases. This CDR3 is CSVEDRSYEQYF. For the CDR3, the DNA is TGCAGCGTTGAAGATCGGTCCTACGAGCAGTACTTC.

This clonotype has only a few counts. The chain couples TRBV7-9 to TRBJ2-1, with D perhaps matching TRBD1 (5 bases). Trimming removed 2 bases from V and 7 bases from J, with 15 bases in between. There are 15 residues in the CDR3. The V gene's germline CDR1 is SEHNR and CDR2 FQNEAQ (reference sequence). The CDR3, as DNA: TGTGCCAGCAGCTTAAGATCCAGGGCGGTGAATGAGCAGTTCTTC. Translation: CASSLRSRAVNEQFF.

Many counts were recorded for this clonotype. The rearrangement uses TRBV9 and TRBJ2-1, with 7 bases matching TRBD2. This CDR3 region has 14 residues. The V gene's germline CDR1 is SGDLS and CDR2 YYNGEE. V gave up 2 bases and J gave up 7 bases; unmatched junction bases: 6. CDR3 in DNA: TGTGCCAGCAGCGTTGGTGCGGGAGTGAATGAGCAGTTCTTC. Translated: CASSVGAGVNEQFF.

The sample holds many counts of this clonotype. This chain uses TRBV9 with TRBJ2-3; no clear D gene. Trimming cost V 4 bases and J 5 bases, with 11 bases left between them. Germline V gene data show CDR1 as SGDLS and CDR2 as YYNGEE. The CDR3 contains 13 residues. The CDR3 DNA sequence: TGTGCCAGCAGCCCGCCCCCCGGAGATACGCAGTATTTT. It encodes CASSPPPGDTQYF.

In this sample, this clonotype turned up many times. The rearrangement joins TRBV20-1 to TRBJ2-7, with D tentatively TRBD2 (6 bases). This CDR3 is 15 amino acids long. From germline, CDR1 is DFQATT and CDR2 SNEGSKA (reference sequence). In nucleotides, the CDR3 is TGCAGGACCCTAATCCTAGATAGGGAGGCAGACGAGCAGTACTTC. This translates into CRTLILDREADEQYF.